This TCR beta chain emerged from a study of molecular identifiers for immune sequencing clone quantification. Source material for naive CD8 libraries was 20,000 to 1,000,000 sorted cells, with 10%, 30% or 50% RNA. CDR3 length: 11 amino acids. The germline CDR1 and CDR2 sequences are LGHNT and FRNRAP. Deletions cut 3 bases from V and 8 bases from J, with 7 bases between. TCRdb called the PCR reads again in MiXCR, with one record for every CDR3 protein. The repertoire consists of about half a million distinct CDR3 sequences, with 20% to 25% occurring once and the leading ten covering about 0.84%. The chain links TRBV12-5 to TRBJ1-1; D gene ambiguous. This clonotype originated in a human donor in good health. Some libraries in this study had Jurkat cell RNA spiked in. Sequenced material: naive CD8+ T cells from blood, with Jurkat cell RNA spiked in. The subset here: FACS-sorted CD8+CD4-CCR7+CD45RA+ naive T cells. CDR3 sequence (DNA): TGTGCTAGTGGTTTTGGGTTAGAAGCTTTCTTT. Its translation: CASGFGLEAFF.